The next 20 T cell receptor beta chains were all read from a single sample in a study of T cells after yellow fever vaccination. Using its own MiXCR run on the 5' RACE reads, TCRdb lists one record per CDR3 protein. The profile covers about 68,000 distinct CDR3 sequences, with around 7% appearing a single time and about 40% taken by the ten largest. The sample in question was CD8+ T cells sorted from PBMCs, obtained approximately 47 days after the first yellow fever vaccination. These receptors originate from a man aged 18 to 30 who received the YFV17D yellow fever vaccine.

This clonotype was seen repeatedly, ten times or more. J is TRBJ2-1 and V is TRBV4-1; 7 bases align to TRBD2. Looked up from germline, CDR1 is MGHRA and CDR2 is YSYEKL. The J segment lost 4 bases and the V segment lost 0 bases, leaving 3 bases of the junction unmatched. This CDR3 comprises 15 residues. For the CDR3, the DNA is TGCGCCAGCAGCCAAGATAGGACTAGGTACAATGAGCAGTTCTTC. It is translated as CASSQDRTRYNEQFF.

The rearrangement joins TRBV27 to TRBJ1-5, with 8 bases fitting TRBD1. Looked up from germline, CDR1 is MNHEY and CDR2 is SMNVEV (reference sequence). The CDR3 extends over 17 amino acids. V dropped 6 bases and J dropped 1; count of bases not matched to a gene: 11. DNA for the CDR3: TGTGCCAGCAGCCCGGGACAGGACTCCCGAAGCAATCAGCCCCAGCATTTT. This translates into CASSPGQDSRSNQPQHF.

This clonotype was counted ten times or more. The CDR3 loop reads CASSPGPSQGAFF. CDR3 coding DNA: TGTGCCAGCAGCCCTGGGCCTTCCCAGGGAGCTTTCTTT. The V call is TRBV7-2, the J call TRBJ1-1, with a possible D match to TRBD1 (5 bases). V was shortened by 5 bases and J by 10 bases, with 17 bases between the two germline ends. The germline gives CDR1 SGHTA, CDR2 FQGNSA. This CDR3 spans 13 amino acids.

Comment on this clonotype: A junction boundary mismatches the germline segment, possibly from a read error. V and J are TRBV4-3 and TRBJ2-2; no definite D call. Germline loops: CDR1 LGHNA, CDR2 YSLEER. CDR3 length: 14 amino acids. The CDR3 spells CASRQDRAPGELFF. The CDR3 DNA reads TGCGCCAGCAGGCAAGACCGGGCGCCCGGGGAGCTGTTTTTT.

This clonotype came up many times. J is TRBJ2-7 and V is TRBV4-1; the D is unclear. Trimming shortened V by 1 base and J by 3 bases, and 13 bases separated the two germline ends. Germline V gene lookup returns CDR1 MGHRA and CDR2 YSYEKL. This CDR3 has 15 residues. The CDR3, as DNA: TGCGCCAGCAGCCAAGTTGAGAGTCCGGACTACGAGCAGTACTTC. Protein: CASSQVESPDYEQYF.

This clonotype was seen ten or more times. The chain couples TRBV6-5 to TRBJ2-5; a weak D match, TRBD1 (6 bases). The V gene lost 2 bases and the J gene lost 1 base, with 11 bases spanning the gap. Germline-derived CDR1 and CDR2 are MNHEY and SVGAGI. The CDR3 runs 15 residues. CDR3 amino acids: CASSYNRASQETQYF. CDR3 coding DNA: TGTGCCAGCAGTTACAACAGGGCGAGCCAAGAGACCCAGTACTTC.

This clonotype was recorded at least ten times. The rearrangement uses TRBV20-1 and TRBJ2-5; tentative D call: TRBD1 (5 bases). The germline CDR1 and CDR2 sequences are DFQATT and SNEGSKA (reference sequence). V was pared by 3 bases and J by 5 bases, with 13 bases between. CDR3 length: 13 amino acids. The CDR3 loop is CSARGLVGETQYF. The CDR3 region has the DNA TGCAGTGCTAGGGGGCTGGTCGGGGAGACCCAGTACTTC.

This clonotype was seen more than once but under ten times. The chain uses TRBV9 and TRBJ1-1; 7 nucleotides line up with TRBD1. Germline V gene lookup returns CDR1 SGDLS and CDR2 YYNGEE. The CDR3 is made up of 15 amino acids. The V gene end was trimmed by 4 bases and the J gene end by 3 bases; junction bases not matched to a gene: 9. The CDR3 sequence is CASSPTGEAHTEAFF. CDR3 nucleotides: TGTGCCAGCAGCCCAACAGGGGAGGCTCACACTGAAGCTTTCTTT.

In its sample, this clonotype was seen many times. The CDR3 DNA is TGCGCCAGCATGACCCAAGAGACCCAGTACTTC. It specifies CASMTQETQYF. The chain carries TRBV5-1 and TRBJ2-5; D call uncertain. Germline CDR1 and CDR2: SGHRS and YFSETQ. Trimming removed 6 bases at V and 1 base at J, with 4 bases between. The CDR3 contains 11 residues. The full variable domain, in which reference TRBV5-1 and TRBJ2-5 provide the parts outside the CDR3, is KAGVTQTPRYLIKTRGQQVTLSCSPISGHRSVSWYQQTPGQGLQFLFEYFSETQRNKGNFPGRFSGRQFSNSRSEMNVSTLELGDSALYLCASMTQETQYFGPGTRLLVL.

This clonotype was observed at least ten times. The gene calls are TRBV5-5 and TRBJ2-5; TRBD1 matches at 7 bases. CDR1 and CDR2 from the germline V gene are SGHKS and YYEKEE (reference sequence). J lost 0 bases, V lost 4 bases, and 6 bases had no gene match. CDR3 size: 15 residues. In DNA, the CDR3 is TGTGCCAGCAGCGAGGGGGCTTTGTACCAAGAGACCCAGTACTTC. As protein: CASSEGALYQETQYF. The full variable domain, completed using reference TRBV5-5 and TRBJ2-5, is DAGVTQSPTHLIKTRGQQVTLRCSPISGHKSVSWYQQVLGQGPQFIFQYYEKEERGRGNFPDRFSARQFPNYSSELNVNALLLGDSALYLCASSEGALYQETQYFGPGTRLLVL.

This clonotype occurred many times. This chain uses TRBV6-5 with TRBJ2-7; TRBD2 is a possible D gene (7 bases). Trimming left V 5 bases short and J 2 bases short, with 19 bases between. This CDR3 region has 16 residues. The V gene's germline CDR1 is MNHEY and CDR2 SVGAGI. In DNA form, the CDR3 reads TGTGCCAGCAGTCGGGGGGCGGAGGGACTAACCTACGAGCAGTACGTC. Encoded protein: CASSRGAEGLTYEQYV.

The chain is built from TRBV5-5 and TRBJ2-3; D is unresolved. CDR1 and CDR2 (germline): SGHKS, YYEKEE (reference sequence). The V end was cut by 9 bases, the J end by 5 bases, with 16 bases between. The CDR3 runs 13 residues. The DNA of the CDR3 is TGTGCCATGAGACCTGGGTTTGGAGATACGCAGTATTTT. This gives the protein CAMRPGFGDTQYF.

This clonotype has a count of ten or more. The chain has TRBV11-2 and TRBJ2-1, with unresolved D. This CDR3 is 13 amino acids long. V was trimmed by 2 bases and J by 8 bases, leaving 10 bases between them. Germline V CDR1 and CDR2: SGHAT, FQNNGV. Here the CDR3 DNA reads TGTGCCAGCAGCTTAACCGTGGGCGATGAGCAGTTCTTC. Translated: CASSLTVGDEQFF.

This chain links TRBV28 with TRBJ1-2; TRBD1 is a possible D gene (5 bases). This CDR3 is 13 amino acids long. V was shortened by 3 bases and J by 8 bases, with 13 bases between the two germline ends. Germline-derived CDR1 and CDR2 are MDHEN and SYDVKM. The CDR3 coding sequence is TGTGCCAGCAGTTTGGCGACAGCTTGGGGCTACACCTTC. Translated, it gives CASSLATAWGYTF.

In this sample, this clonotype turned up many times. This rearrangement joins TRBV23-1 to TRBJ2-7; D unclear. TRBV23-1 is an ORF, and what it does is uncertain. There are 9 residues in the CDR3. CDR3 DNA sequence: TGCGCCAGCAGTCTTAGAGCCGGCGTC. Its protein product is CASSLRAGV.

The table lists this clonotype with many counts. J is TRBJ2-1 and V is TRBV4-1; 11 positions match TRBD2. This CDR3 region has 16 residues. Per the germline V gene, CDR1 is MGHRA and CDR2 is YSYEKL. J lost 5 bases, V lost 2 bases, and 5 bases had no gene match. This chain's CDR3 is CASSQLLAGGNNEQFF. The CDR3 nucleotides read TGCGCCAGCAGCCAACTCCTAGCGGGGGGAAACAATGAGCAGTTCTTC.

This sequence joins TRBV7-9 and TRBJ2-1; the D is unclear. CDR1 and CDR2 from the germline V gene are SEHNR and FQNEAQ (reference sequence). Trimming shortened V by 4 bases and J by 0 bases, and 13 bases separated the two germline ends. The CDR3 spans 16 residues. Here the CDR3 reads CASSSALTSSYNEQFF. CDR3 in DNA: TGTGCCAGCAGCTCCGCCCTGACCAGCTCCTACAATGAGCAGTTCTTC.

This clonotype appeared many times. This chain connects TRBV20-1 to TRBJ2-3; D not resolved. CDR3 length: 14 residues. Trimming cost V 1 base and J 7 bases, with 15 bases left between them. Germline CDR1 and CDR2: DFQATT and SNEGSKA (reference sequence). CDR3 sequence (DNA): TGCAGTGCTAGAGGAGGCGTTAAGAGGTATACGCAGTATTTT. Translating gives CSARGGVKRYTQYF.

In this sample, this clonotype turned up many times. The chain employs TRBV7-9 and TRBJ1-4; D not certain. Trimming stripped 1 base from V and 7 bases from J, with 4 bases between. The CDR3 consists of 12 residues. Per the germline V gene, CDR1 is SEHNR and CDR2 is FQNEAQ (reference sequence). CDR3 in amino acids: CASSLDLEKLFF. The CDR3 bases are TGTGCCAGCAGCTTAGACCTTGAAAAACTGTTTTTT.

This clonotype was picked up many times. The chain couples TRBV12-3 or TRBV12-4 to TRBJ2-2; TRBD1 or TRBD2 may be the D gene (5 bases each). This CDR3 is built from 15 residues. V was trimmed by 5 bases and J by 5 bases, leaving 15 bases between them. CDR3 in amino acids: CASSDWGPGTGELFF. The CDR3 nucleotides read TGTGCCAGCAGTGATTGGGGACCAGGGACCGGGGAGCTGTTTTTT.